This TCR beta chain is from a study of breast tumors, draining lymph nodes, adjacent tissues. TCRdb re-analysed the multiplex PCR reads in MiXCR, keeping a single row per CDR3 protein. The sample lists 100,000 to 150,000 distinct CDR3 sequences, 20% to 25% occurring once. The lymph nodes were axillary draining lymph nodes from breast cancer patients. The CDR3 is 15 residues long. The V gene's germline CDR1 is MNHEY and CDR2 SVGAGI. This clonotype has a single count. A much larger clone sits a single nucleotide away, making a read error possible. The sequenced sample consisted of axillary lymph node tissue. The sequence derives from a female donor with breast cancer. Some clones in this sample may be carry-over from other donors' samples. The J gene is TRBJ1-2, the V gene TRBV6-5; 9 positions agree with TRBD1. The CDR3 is CACSYAGTGFSGYTF. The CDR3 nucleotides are TGTGCCTGCAGCTATGCCGGGACAGGGTTTTCTGGCTACACCTTC.